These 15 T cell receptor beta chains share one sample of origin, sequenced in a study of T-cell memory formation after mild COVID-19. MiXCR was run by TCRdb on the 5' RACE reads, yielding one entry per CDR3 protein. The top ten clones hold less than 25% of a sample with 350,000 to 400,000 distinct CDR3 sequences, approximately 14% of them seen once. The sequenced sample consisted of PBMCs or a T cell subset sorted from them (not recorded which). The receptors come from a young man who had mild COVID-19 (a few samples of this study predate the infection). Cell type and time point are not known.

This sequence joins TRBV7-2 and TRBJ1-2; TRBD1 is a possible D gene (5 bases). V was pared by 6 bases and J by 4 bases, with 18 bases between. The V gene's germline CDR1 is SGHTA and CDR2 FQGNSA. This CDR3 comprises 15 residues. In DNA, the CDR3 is TGTGCCAGCAGGACCCGGGCAGGGAACGCCTATGGCTACACCTTC. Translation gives CASRTRAGNAYGYTF.

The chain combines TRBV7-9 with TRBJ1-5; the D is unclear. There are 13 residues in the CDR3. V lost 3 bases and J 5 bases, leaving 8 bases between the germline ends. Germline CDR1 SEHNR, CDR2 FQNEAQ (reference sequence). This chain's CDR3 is CASSFHGDQPQHF. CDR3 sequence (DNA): TGTGCCAGCAGCTTTCACGGGGATCAGCCCCAGCATTTT.

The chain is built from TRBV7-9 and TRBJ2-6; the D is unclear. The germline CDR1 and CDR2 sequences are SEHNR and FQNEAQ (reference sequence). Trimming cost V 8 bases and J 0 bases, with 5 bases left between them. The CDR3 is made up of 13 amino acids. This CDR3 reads CASDPSGANVLTF. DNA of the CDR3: TGTGCCAGCGATCCCTCTGGGGCCAACGTCCTGACTTTC.

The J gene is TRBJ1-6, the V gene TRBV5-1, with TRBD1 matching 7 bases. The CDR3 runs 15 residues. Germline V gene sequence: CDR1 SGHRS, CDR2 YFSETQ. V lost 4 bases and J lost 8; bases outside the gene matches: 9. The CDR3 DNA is TGCGCCAGCAGCGAAGAAGGGGGCGTGTATTCACCCCTCCACTTT. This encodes CASSEEGGVYSPLHF.

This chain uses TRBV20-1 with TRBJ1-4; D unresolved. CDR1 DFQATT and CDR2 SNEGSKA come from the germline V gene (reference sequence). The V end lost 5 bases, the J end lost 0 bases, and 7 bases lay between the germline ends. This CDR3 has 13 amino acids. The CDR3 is CSAFGTTNEKLFF. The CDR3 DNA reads TGCAGTGCTTTCGGCACAACTAATGAAAAACTGTTTTTT.

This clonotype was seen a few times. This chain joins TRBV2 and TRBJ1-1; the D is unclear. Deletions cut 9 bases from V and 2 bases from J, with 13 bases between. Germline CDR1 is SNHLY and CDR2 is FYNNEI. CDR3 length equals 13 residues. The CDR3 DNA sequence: TGTGCCAGTCGGTGGGCGGGTAACACTGAAGCTTTCTTT. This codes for CASRWAGNTEAFF.

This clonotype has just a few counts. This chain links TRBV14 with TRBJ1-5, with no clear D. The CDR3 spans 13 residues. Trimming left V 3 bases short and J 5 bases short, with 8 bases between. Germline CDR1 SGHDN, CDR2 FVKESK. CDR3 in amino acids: CASSQVADQPQHF. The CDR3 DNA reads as TGTGCCAGCAGCCAGGTAGCAGATCAGCCCCAGCATTTT.

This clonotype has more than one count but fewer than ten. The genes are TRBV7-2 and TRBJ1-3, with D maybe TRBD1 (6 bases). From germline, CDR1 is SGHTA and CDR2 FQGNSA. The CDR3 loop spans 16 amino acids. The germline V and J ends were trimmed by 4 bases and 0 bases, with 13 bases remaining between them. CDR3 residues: CASSSGQTSSGNTIYF. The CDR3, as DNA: TGTGCCAGCAGCTCCGGACAGACGAGCTCTGGAAACACCATATATTTT.

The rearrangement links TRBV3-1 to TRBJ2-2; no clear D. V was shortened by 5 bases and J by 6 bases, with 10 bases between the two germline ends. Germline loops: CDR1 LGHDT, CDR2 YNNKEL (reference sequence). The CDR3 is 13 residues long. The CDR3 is CASSGVLPGELFF. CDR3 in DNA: TGTGCCAGCAGCGGGGTTCTCCCCGGGGAGCTGTTTTTT. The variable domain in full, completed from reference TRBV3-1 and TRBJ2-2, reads DTAVSQTPKYLVTQMGNDKSIKCEQNLGHDTMYWYKQDSKKFLKIMFSYNNKELIINETVPNRFSPKSPDKAHLNLHINSLELGDSAVYFCASSGVLPGELFFGEGSRLTVL.

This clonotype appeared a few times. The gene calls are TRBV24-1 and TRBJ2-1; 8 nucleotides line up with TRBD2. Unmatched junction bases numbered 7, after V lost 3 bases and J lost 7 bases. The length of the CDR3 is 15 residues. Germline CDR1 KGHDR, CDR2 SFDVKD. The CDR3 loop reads CATSDPGGAGNEQFF. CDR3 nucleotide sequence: TGTGCCACCAGTGATCCCGGGGGGGCAGGAAATGAGCAGTTCTTC.

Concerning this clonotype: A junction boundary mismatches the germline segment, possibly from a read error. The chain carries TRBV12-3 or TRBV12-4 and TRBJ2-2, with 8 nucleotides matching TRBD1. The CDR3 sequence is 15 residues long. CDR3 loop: CASSTRTGSTRELFF. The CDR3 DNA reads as TGTGCCAGCAGTACAAGGACAGGGTCCACCCGGGAGCTGTTTTTT.

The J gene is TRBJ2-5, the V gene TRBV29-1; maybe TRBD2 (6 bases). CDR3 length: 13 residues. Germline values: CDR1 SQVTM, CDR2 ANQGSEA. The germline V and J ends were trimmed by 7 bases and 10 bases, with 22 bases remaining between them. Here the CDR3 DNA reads TGCAGCGCAGCCCACGGGGGTGGGGGAGACCAGTACTTC. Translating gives CSAAHGGGGDQYF.

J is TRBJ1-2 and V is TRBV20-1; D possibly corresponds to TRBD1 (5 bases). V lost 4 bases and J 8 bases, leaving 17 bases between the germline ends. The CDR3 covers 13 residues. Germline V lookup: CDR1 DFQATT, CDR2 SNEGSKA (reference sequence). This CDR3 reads CSAMTGATGGYTF. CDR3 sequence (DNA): TGCAGTGCTATGACTGGGGCTACAGGAGGCTACACCTTC.

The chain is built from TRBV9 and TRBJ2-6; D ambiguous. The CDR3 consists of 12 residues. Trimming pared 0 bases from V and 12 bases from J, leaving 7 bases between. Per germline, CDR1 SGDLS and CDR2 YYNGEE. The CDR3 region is CASSVATGVLTF. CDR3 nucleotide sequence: TGTGCCAGCAGCGTAGCTACCGGCGTCCTGACTTTC.

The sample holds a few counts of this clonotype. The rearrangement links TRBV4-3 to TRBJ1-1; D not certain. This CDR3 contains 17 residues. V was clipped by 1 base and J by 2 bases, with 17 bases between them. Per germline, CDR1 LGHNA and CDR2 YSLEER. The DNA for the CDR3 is TGCGCCAGCAGCCAAGCCTTCAGAGCGCAGGTAAACACTGAAGCTTTCTTT. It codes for CASSQAFRAQVNTEAFF.